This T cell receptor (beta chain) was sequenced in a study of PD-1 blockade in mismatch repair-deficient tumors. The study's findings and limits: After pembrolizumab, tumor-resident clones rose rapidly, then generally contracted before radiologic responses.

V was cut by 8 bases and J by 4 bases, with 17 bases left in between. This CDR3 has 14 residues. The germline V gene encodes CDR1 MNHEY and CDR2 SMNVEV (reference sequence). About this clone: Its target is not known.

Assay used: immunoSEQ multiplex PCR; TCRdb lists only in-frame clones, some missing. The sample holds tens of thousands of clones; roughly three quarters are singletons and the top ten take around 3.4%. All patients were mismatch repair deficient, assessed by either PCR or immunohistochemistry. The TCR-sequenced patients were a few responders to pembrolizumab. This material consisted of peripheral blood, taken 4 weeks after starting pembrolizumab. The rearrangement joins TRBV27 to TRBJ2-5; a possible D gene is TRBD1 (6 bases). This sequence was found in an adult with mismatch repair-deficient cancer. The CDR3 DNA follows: TGTGCCAGCGCTTGGGGCAGGGGAGTAGAGACCCAGTACTTC. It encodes CASAWGRGVETQYF.